The text below deals with one T cell receptor (beta chain). Its matching antigen is unknown. Expressed TCRB transcripts were sequenced because the entire RNA isolate underwent reverse transcription. Generated by immunoSEQ multiplex PCR, the TCRdb table keeps only in-frame clones and is missing some. The sample shows 550,000 to 850,000 clones, about an eighth of them seen only once. Germline CDR1 is MGHRA and CDR2 is YSYEKL. Trimming removed 0 bases at V and 4 bases at J, with 12 bases between. The CDR3 is 15 residues long. This entry belongs to a study of beta chain features in type 1 diabetes. General study findings and limits: In all four CD4+ subsets, TCRB CDR3 length was significantly, moderately reduced in type 1 diabetes. Patients with type 1 diabetes carried fewer insertions and had more deletions at their VDJ junctions. Sequencing the cDNA could make cells with high TCR expression show up more than they should.

The sequenced material came from naive CD4+ T cells from blood. The rearrangement uses TRBV4-1 and TRBJ2-5; D not resolved. This receptor was identified in a man aged 18 to 29 with type 1 diabetes. Here the CDR3 reads CASSQDRLARETQYF. In DNA form, the CDR3 reads TGCGCCAGCAGCCAAGATCGCTTGGCGCGAGAGACCCAGTACTTC.